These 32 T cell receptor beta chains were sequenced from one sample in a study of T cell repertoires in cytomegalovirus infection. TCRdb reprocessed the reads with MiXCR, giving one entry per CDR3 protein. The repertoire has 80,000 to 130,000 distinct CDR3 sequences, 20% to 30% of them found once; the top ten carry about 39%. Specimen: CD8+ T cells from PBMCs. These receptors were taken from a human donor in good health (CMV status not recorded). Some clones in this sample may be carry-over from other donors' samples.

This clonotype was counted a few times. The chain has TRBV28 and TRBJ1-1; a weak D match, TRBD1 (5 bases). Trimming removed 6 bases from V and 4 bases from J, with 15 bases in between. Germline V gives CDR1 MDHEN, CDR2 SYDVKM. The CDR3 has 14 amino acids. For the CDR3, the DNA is TGTGCCAGCAGGCCTTTGAGGGGTGGCACTGAAGCTTTCTTT. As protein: CASRPLRGGTEAFF.

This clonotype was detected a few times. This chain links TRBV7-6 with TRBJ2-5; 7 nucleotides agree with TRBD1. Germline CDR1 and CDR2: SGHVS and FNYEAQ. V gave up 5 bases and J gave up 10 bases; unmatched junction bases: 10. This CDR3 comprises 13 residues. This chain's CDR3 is CASSPRTGADQYF. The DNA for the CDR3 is TGTGCCAGCAGCCCGAGGACAGGTGCGGACCAGTACTTC.

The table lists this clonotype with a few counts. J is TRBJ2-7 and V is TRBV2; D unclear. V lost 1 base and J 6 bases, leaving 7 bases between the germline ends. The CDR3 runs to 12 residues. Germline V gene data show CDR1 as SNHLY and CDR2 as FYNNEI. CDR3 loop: CASSEGLTEQYF. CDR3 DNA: TGTGCCAGCAGTGAAGGGCTTACCGAGCAGTACTTC.

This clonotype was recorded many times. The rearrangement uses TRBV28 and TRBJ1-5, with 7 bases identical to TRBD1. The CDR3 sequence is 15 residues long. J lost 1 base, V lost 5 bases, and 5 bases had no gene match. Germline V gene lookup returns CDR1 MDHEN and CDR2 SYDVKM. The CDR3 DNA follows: TGTGCCAGCAGTGGATTGACAGGGAGCAATCAGCCCCAGCATTTT. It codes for CASSGLTGSNQPQHF.

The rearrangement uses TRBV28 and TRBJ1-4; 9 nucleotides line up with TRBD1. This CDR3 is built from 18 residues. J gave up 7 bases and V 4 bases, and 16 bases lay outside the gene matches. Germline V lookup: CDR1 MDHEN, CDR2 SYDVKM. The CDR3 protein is CASSSRTGEVFLSEKLFF. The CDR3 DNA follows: TGTGCCAGCAGTTCTCGGACAGGGGAGGTTTTTCTTAGTGAAAAACTGTTTTTT.

CDR3 sequence (DNA): TGTGCCAGCAGCCAGGGGGGATCTCAGCCCCAGCATTTT. Translated, it gives CASSQGGSQPQHF. The chain employs TRBV4-2 and TRBJ1-5, with D possibly matching TRBD1 (5 bases). Trimming pared 3 bases from V and 6 bases from J, leaving 9 bases between. CDR1 LGHNA and CDR2 YNFKEQ come from the germline V gene. This CDR3 is built from 13 residues.

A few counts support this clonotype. DNA of the CDR3: TGTGCCAGCAGCTCCCCGTCGGGGGGAGGACTGTTTTTT. Protein: CASSSPSGGGLFF. This chain connects TRBV7-9 to TRBJ1-4; D possibly corresponds to TRBD1 (5 bases). Trimming took off 4 bases at V and 13 bases at J, with 16 bases between the two ends. Germline V CDR1 and CDR2: SEHNR, FQNEAQ (reference sequence). This CDR3 contains 13 residues. Filled out from reference TRBV7-9 and TRBJ1-4, the complete variable domain reads DTGVSQNPRHKITKRGQNVTFRCDPISEHNRLYWYRQTLGQGPEFLTYFQNEAQLEKSRLLSDRFSAERPKGSFSTLEIQRTEQGDSAMYLCASSSPSGGGLFFGSGTQLSVL.

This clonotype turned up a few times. CDR3: CASTWGQGYSYEQYF. CDR3 in DNA: TGTGCCAGTACCTGGGGGCAGGGATACTCCTACGAGCAGTACTTC. This chain links TRBV19 with TRBJ2-7; weak D call: TRBD1 (6 bases). There are 15 residues in the CDR3. Looked up from germline, CDR1 is LNHDA and CDR2 is SQIVND (reference sequence). Trimming left V 7 bases short and J 0 bases short, with 16 bases between. Drawing the rest from reference TRBV19 and TRBJ2-7, the complete variable domain is DGGITQSPKYLFRKEGQNVTLSCEQNLNHDAMYWYRQDPGQGLRLIYYSQIVNDFQKGDIAEGYSVSREKKESFPLTVTSAQKNPTAFYLCASTWGQGYSYEQYFGPGTRLTVT.

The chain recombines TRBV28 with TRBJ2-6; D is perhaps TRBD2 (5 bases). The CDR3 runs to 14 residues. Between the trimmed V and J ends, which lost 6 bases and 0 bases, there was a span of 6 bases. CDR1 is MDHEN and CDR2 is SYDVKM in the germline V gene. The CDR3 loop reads CASRTSSGANVLTF. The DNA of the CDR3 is TGTGCCAGCAGAACTAGCTCTGGGGCCAACGTCCTGACTTTC. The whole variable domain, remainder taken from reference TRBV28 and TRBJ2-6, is DVKVTQSSRYLVKRTGEKVFLECVQDMDHENMFWYRQDPGLGLRLIYFSYDVKMKEKGDIPEGYSVSREKKERFSLILESASTNQTSMYLCASRTSSGANVLTFGAGSRLTVL.

This CDR3 reads CASSQDLTSGISYNEQFF. CDR3 bases: TGCGCCAGCAGCCAAGATCTGACTAGCGGGATCTCCTACAATGAGCAGTTCTTC. V is TRBV4-3 and J is TRBJ2-1, with 11 bases aligning to TRBD2. The CDR3 length is 18 residues. V shed 0 bases, J shed 0 bases, and the junction held 4 bases outside the gene matches. Germline V lookup: CDR1 LGHNA, CDR2 YSLEER.

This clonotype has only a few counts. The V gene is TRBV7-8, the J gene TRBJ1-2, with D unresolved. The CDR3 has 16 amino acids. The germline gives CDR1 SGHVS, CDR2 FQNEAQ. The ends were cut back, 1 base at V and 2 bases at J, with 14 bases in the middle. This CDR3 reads CASSLVIQPGNYGYTF. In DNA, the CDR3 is TGTGCCAGCAGCTTAGTTATCCAGCCGGGGAACTATGGCTACACCTTC.

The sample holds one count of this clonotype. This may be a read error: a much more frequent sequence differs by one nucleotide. CDR3 residues: CASSLAIGQEAYEQYF. The CDR3 DNA is TGTGCCAGCAGTTTAGCTATTGGACAGGAAGCCTACGAGCAGTACTTC. The chain carries TRBV28 and TRBJ2-7; 7 bases match TRBD1. From germline, CDR1 is MDHEN and CDR2 SYDVKM. This CDR3 has 16 residues. The V gene end was trimmed by 2 bases and the J gene end by 2 bases; junction bases not matched to a gene: 9.

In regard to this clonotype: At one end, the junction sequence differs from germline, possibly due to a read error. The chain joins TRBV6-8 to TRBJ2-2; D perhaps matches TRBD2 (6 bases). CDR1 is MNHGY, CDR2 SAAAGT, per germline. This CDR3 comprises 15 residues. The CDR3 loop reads CASTPMGGGTGVLFF. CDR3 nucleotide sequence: TGTGCCAGCACCCCCATGGGGGGAGGAACCGGGGTGCTGTTTTTT.

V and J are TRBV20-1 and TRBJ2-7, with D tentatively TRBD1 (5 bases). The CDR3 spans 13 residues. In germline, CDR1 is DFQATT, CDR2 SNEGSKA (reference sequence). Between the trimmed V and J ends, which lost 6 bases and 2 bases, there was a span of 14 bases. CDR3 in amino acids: CSALRQNAYEQYF. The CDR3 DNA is TGCAGTGCCCTAAGACAGAATGCCTACGAGCAGTACTTC.

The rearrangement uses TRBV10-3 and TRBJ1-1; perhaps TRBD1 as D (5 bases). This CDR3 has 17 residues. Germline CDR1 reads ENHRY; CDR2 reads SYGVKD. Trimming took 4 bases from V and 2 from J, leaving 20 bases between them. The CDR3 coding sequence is TGTGCCATCAGTGCCGGGACCCAGGGATGGGATAACACTGAAGCTTTCTTT. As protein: CAISAGTQGWDNTEAFF.

CDR3 nucleotides: TGTGCCAGCAGCGTAGAGGGACTAGCGGGGGGGAACAATGAGCAGTTCTTC. This translates into CASSVEGLAGGNNEQFF. The rearrangement links TRBV9 to TRBJ2-1; TRBD2 agrees at 16 bases. There are 17 residues in the CDR3. Unmatched junction bases numbered 2, after V lost 0 bases and J lost 5 bases. Per the germline V gene, CDR1 is SGDLS and CDR2 is YYNGEE.

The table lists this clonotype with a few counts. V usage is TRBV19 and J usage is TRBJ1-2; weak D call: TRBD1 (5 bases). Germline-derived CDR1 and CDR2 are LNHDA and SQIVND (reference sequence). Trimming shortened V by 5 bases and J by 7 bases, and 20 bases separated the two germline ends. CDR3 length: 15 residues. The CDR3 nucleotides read TGTGCCAGTAGTCCCCGCCTCGGACATCCCGCTGGCTACACCTTC. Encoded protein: CASSPRLGHPAGYTF.

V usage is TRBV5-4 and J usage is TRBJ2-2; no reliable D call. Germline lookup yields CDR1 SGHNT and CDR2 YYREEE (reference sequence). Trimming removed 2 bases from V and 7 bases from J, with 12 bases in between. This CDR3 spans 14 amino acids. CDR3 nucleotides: TGTGCCAGCAGCTTCCAGAGCCACGTCGGGGAGCTGTTTTTT. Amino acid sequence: CASSFQSHVGELFF.

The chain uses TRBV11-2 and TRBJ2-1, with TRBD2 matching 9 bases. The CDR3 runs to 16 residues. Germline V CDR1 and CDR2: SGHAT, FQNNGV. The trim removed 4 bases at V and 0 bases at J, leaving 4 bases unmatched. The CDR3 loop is CASSSLSGSSYNEQFF. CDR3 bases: TGTGCCAGCAGCTCCCTTAGCGGGAGCTCCTACAATGAGCAGTTCTTC.

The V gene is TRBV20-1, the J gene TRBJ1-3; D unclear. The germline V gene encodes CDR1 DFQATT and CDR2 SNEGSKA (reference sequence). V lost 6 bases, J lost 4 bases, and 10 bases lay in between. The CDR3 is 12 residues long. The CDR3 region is CSATLGGNTIYF. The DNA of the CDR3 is TGCAGTGCCACTTTGGGGGGAAACACCATATATTTT.

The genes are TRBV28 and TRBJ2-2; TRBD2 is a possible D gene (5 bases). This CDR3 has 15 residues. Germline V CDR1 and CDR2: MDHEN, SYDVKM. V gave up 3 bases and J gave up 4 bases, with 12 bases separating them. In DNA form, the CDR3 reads TGTGCCAGCAGTTTTCCCGGGGAAGTCACCGGGGAGCTGTTTTTT. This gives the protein CASSFPGEVTGELFF.

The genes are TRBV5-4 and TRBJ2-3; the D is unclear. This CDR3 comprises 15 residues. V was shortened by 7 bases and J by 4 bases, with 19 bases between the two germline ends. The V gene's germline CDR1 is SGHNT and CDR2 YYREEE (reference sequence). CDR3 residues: CASRPFGEGPDTQYF. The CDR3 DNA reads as TGTGCCAGCCGTCCCTTTGGGGAAGGTCCAGATACGCAGTATTTT.

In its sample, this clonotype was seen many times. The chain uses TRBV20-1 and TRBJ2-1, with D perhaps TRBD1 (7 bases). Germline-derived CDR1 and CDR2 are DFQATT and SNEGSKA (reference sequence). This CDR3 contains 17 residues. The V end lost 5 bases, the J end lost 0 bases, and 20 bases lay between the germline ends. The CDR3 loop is CSAGRGPGLSSYNEQFF. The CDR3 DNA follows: TGCAGTGCTGGAAGGGGGCCGGGACTTAGCTCCTACAATGAGCAGTTCTTC.

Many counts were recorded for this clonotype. This CDR3 reads CASPSKETQYF. As DNA, the CDR3 is TGTGCCAGCCCCTCTAAAGAGACCCAGTACTTC. This chain connects TRBV11-2 to TRBJ2-5; no clear D. This CDR3 contains 11 residues. Per the germline V gene, CDR1 is SGHAT and CDR2 is FQNNGV. V shed 8 bases and J shed 3 bases, with 7 bases lying between them.

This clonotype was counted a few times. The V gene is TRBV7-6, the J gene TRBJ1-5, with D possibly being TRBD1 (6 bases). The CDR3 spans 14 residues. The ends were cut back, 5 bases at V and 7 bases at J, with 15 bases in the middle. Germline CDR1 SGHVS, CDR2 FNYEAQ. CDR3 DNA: TGTGCCAGCAGCCTAGGGGGGAGGGGCCAGCCCCAGCATTTT. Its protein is CASSLGGRGQPQHF.

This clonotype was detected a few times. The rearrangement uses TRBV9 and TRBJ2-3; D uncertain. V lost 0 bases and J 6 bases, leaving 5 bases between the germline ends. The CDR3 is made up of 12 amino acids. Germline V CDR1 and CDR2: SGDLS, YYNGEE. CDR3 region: CASSVAGDTQYF. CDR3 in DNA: TGTGCCAGCAGCGTAGCTGGGGATACGCAGTATTTT.

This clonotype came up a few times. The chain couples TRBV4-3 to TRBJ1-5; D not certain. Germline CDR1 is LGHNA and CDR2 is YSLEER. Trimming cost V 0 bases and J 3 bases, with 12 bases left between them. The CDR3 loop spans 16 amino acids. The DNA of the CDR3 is TGCGCCAGCAGCCAAGATCGTACAGACCCCAATCAGCCCCAGCATTTT. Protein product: CASSQDRTDPNQPQHF.

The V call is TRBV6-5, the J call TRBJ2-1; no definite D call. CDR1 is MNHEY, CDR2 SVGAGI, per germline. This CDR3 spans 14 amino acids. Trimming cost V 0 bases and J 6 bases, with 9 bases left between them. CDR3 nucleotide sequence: TGTGCCAGCAGTTACTCGTGGGCCTCCAATGAGCAGTTCTTC. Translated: CASSYSWASNEQFF.

The CDR3 loop reads CASSLRLAGDGVDEQFF. CDR3 coding DNA: TGTGCCAGCAGTTTGCGACTAGCGGGGGACGGAGTCGATGAGCAGTTCTTC. The J gene is TRBJ2-1, the V gene TRBV28, with 12 bases lining up with TRBD2. The germline V gene has CDR1 MDHEN and CDR2 SYDVKM. This CDR3 spans 17 amino acids. The ends lost 3 bases at V and 8 bases at J; junction bases unmatched: 11.

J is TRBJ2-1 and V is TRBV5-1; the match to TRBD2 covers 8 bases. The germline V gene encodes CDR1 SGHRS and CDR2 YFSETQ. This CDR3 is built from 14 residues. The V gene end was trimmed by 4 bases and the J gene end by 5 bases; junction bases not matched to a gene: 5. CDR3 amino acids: CASSNGGANNEQFF. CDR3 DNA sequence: TGCGCCAGCAGCAACGGGGGGGCCAACAATGAGCAGTTCTTC.

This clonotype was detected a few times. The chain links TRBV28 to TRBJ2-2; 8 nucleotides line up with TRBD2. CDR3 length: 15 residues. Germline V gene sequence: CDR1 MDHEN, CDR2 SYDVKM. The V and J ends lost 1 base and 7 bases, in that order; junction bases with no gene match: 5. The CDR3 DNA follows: TGTGCCAGCAGTTTATCCGGGGGGGCTCACGGGGAGCTGTTTTTT. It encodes CASSLSGGAHGELFF.

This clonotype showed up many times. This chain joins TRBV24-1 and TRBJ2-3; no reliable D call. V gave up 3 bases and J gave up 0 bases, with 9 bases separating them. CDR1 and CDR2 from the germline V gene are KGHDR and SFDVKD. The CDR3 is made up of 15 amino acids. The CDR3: CATSDQQASTDTQYF. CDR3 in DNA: TGTGCCACCAGTGATCAACAAGCTAGCACAGATACGCAGTATTTT.